One and the same sample provided the 10 T cell receptor beta chains below, sequenced in a study of T cells in Graves' hyperthyroidism and ophthalmopathy. Amplification yielded TCR beta CDR3 regions, with RNA transcripts as the source. When the TCR CDR3 underwent first-round RT-PCR, the HTBI primer set was used. TCRdb re-analysed the multiplex PCR reads in MiXCR, keeping a single row per CDR3 protein. The sample shows about 480,000 distinct CDR3 sequences, approximately 25% of them seen only once. Material: blood. Receptors were obtained from a woman aged 30 to 39 with Graves' ophthalmopathy.

There are many counts of this clonotype. A much more abundant neighbour one base away suggests this may be a read error. The chain has TRBV3-1 and TRBJ2-5, with D hard to call. The CDR3 sequence is 11 residues long. In germline, CDR1 is LGHDT, CDR2 YNNKEL (reference sequence). The CDR3 region is CASSHQGTQYF. In DNA form, the CDR3 reads TGTGCCAGCAGCCATCAAGGGACCCAGTACTTC.

This clonotype appeared a few times. The V call is TRBV28, the J call TRBJ1-2; no reliable D call. The CDR3 extends over 13 amino acids. Germline lookup yields CDR1 MDHEN and CDR2 SYDVKM. V was clipped by 2 bases and J by 8 bases, with 12 bases between them. The chain's CDR3 is CASSLDLGYGYTF. CDR3 nucleotide sequence: TGTGCCAGCAGTTTAGATTTGGGGTACGGCTACACCTTC.

This clonotype was observed many times. The chain recombines TRBV20-1 with TRBJ2-7; 10 bases match TRBD2. V shed 6 bases and J 8 bases; nucleotides not matched to a gene: 19. The CDR3 is made up of 16 amino acids. Germline V gene lookup returns CDR1 DFQATT and CDR2 SNEGSKA (reference sequence). This CDR3 is CSAAPAVAGGFGKQYF. CDR3 nucleotide sequence: TGCAGTGCAGCCCCGGCGGTAGCGGGGGGCTTTGGAAAGCAGTACTTC.

V is TRBV28 and J is TRBJ1-1, with D unclear. The CDR3 covers 12 residues. Germline CDR1 and CDR2: MDHEN and SYDVKM. V was pared by 6 bases and J by 1 base, with 6 bases between. DNA of the CDR3: TGTGCCAGCAGCGTTCCGAACACTGAAGCTTTCTTT. It codes for CASSVPNTEAFF.

The chain couples TRBV28 to TRBJ2-7, with D perhaps matching TRBD1 (6 bases). The germline V and J ends were trimmed by 5 bases and 6 bases, with 20 bases remaining between them. CDR1 and CDR2 from the germline V gene are MDHEN and SYDVKM. The CDR3 spans 15 residues. The CDR3 sequence is CASSPIDRPSGEQYF. CDR3 nucleotide sequence: TGTGCCAGCAGTCCAATCGACAGGCCCTCAGGCGAGCAGTACTTC.

This clonotype was seen a few times. The chain links TRBV7-2 to TRBJ2-7; TRBD1 aligns across 7 bases. The CDR3 is 15 amino acids. Looked up from germline, CDR1 is SGHTA and CDR2 is FQGNSA. The trim removed 0 bases at V and 5 bases at J, leaving 7 bases unmatched. The CDR3 bases are TGTGCCAGCAGCTTAGCCGTAGACAGGGTACACGAGCAGTACTTC. This sequence encodes CASSLAVDRVHEQYF. The full variable domain, its missing parts supplied by reference TRBV7-2 and TRBJ2-7, is GAGVSQSPSNKVTEKGKDVELRCDPISGHTALYWYRQSLGQGLEFLIYFQGNSAPDKSGLPSDRFSAERTGGSVSTLTIQRTQQEDSAVYLCASSLAVDRVHEQYFGPGTRLTVT.

The V call is TRBV6-5, the J call TRBJ1-3, with D unresolved. Germline V gives CDR1 MNHEY, CDR2 SVGAGI. This CDR3 is 15 amino acids long. Trimming stripped 2 bases from V and 1 base from J, with 9 bases between. The CDR3 protein is CASSYLSGSGNTIYF. The CDR3 bases are TGTGCCAGCAGTTACCTTTCGGGTTCTGGAAACACCATATATTTT.

This clonotype was detected many times. The chain is built from TRBV5-1 and TRBJ2-7; D gene uncertain. The CDR3 spans 14 residues. V was trimmed by 8 bases and J by 0 bases, leaving 15 bases between them. From germline, CDR1 is SGHRS and CDR2 YFSETQ. CDR3 protein: CASGRQESSYEQYF. The CDR3 DNA reads TGCGCCAGTGGGCGACAAGAAAGCTCCTACGAGCAGTACTTC.

This clonotype was observed many times. This sequence joins TRBV12-3 or TRBV12-4 and TRBJ1-1, with D maybe TRBD1 (5 bases). V lost 6 bases and J lost 0, with 20 bases in between. The CDR3 totals 17 residues. The CDR3 reads CASSLGLQPFMNTEAFF. The CDR3 coding sequence is TGTGCCAGCAGCTTGGGACTCCAGCCCTTTATGAACACTGAAGCTTTCTTT.

This clonotype came up many times. The chain couples TRBV15 to TRBJ1-1; 7 bases line up with TRBD1. There are 15 residues in the CDR3. CDR1 is LNHNV and CDR2 is YYDKDF in the germline V gene (reference sequence). After removal of 5 bases from V and 5 bases from J, the junction contained 11 bases not matched to a gene. Here the CDR3 DNA reads TGTGCCACCAGCGGACCACAGGGGATGGCTACTGAAGCTTTCTTT. As protein: CATSGPQGMATEAFF.